These 16 T cell receptor beta chains came from one sample sequenced in a study of technical replicates of blood from a handful of donors. Sequencing was performed with immunoSEQ multiplex PCR; in TCRdb, only in-frame clones are kept and a portion is missing. Of tens of thousands of clones listed, 94% are singletons. The specimen sequenced was T cells isolated from PBMCs. These receptors originate from a human donor in good health.

The rearrangement joins TRBV10-3 to TRBJ2-5; TRBD2 might be the D (5 bases). The germline gives CDR1 ENHRY, CDR2 SYGVKD. V gave up 2 bases and J gave up 4 bases, with 8 bases separating them. The CDR3 length is 13 residues. For the CDR3, the DNA is TGTGCCATCAGTGAGGGGGAGCGAGAGACCCAGTACTTC. Its translation: CAISEGERETQYF.

This rearrangement joins TRBV27 to TRBJ1-2; 12 positions agree with TRBD1. The germline gives CDR1 MNHEY, CDR2 SMNVEV (reference sequence). CDR3 length: 17 residues. With V trimmed by 2 bases and J by 4 bases, 8 bases remained unmatched. Here the CDR3 reads CASSLTPPGQGAYGYTF. The CDR3 DNA sequence: TGTGCCAGCAGTTTAACTCCTCCGGGACAGGGGGCCTATGGCTACACCTTC.

The rearrangement links TRBV11-2 to TRBJ1-2; D is uncertain. This CDR3 has 14 amino acids. Looked up from germline, CDR1 is SGHAT and CDR2 is FQNNGV. V was pared by 5 bases and J by 8 bases, with 18 bases between. CDR3 residues: CASSHSGVFDGYTF. DNA for the CDR3: TGTGCCAGCAGCCATAGCGGTGTGTTTGACGGCTACACCTTC.

This rearrangement joins TRBV7-6 to TRBJ2-3, with 8 bases identical to TRBD2. The junction had 7 bases not matched to a gene; V was cut back by 4 bases and J by 4 bases. The CDR3 is made up of 15 amino acids. Looked up from germline, CDR1 is SGHVS and CDR2 is FNYEAQ. The CDR3 nucleotides read TGTGCCAGCAGCTCCCGAGCGGGAGACGCAGATACGCAGTATTTT. Translation: CASSSRAGDADTQYF.

This clone was seen only once. The J gene is TRBJ1-1, the V gene TRBV10-3, with 8 positions matching TRBD1. CDR1 is ENHRY and CDR2 is SYGVKD in the germline V gene. The CDR3 spans 13 residues. Unmatched junction bases numbered 7, after V lost 8 bases and J lost 5 bases. The CDR3: CAIQQGVRTEAFF. Here the CDR3 DNA reads TGTGCCATCCAACAGGGGGTACGTACTGAAGCTTTCTTT.

The CDR3 here is CASSGWTGTDTEAFF. Here the CDR3 DNA reads TGTGCCAGCAGCGGATGGACAGGGACGGACACTGAAGCTTTCTTT. The J gene is TRBJ1-1, the V gene TRBV5-6, with 8 bases aligning to TRBD1. In germline, CDR1 is SGHDT, CDR2 YYEEEE. This CDR3 is 15 amino acids long. The V gene end was trimmed by 4 bases and the J gene end by 3 bases; junction bases not matched to a gene: 8.

The chain carries TRBV28 and TRBJ1-1; no clear D gene. The germline V and J ends were trimmed by 5 bases and 0 bases, with 7 bases remaining between them. The V gene's germline CDR1 is MDHEN and CDR2 SYDVKM. This CDR3 has 13 amino acids. The CDR3 DNA sequence: TGTGCCAGCAGTAAACAGATGAACACTGAAGCTTTCTTT. Translating gives CASSKQMNTEAFF.

The chain links TRBV4-1 to TRBJ2-3; 10 bases agree with TRBD2. CDR1 MGHRA and CDR2 YSYEKL come from the germline V gene. The CDR3 runs to 18 residues. V shed 2 bases and J 0 bases; nucleotides not matched to a gene: 8. CDR3 protein: CASSQSGASGSSTDTQYF. The CDR3 DNA reads as TGCGCCAGCAGCCAATCTGGGGCTAGCGGGAGCAGCACAGATACGCAGTATTTT.

The rearrangement joins TRBV30 to TRBJ2-3; no definite D call. Trimming took off 3 bases at V and 0 bases at J, with 7 bases between the two ends. There are 13 residues in the CDR3. The germline V gene encodes CDR1 GTSNPN and CDR2 SVGIG (reference sequence). The CDR3 region is CAWRVRSTDTQYF. In nucleotides, the CDR3 is TGTGCCTGGAGGGTCCGGAGCACAGATACGCAGTATTTT. Full variable domain (remainder filled in from reference TRBV30 and TRBJ2-3): SQTIHQWPATLVQPVGSPLSLECTVEGTSNPNLYWYRQAAGRGLQLLFYSVGIGQISSEVPQNLSASRPQDRQFILSSKKLLLSDSGFYLCAWRVRSTDTQYFGPGTRLTVL.

In DNA form, the CDR3 reads TGTGCCAGCAGCCAGGGCGCGGGAGGGCCGAACGATGAGCAGTTCTTC. Translating it yields CASSQGAGGPNDEQFF. The chain links TRBV28 to TRBJ2-1, with 9 nucleotides matching TRBD2. This CDR3 has 16 residues. The V gene end was trimmed by 6 bases and the J gene end by 8 bases; junction bases not matched to a gene: 14. Germline V gene sequence: CDR1 MDHEN, CDR2 SYDVKM.

V gene TRBV28 combines with J gene TRBJ2-3; 9 bases agree with TRBD2. The CDR3 spans 13 residues. The J segment lost 8 bases and the V segment lost 6 bases, leaving 6 bases of the junction unmatched. Per the germline V gene, CDR1 is MDHEN and CDR2 is SYDVKM. CDR3 bases: TGTGCCAGCAGCTCCCTAGCGGGAAGTACGCAGTATTTT. It specifies CASSSLAGSTQYF.

The chain carries TRBV5-1 and TRBJ2-3; a weak D match, TRBD2 (6 bases). Germline V gene lookup returns CDR1 SGHRS and CDR2 YFSETQ. This CDR3 spans 16 amino acids. V was cut by 1 base and J by 2 bases, with 14 bases left in between. Written as DNA, the CDR3 is TGCGCCAGCAGCTTGACCGGCGGGGAGTACACAGATACGCAGTATTTT. Translating it yields CASSLTGGEYTDTQYF.

CDR3 sequence (DNA): TGCGCCAGCAGCTACGGGACAGGCACAGATACGCAGTATTTT. Protein: CASSYGTGTDTQYF. This rearrangement joins TRBV5-1 to TRBJ2-3, with 7 bases that match TRBD1. This CDR3 has 14 residues. V trimming: 3 bases; J trimming: 1 base; junction bases outside the gene matches: 2. Germline lookup yields CDR1 SGHRS and CDR2 YFSETQ.

The chain recombines TRBV6-5 with TRBJ1-1, with 11 bases aligning to TRBD1. CDR3 length: 14 residues. J gave up 5 bases and V 7 bases, and 6 bases lay outside the gene matches. Germline CDR1 and CDR2: MNHEY and SVGAGI. CDR3: CASTRDRGGTEAFF. The CDR3 region has the DNA TGTGCCAGCACCCGGGACAGGGGGGGAACTGAAGCTTTCTTT.

The chain uses TRBV6-6 and TRBJ1-5; unclear D gene. In germline, CDR1 is MNHNY, CDR2 SVGAGI (reference sequence). V was trimmed by 6 bases and J by 6 bases, leaving 15 bases between them. CDR3 length: 14 amino acids. This CDR3 reads CASSLEGGSQPQHF. CDR3 nucleotide sequence: TGTGCCAGCAGCCTCGAGGGAGGGAGTCAGCCCCAGCATTTT.

This chain links TRBV5-1 with TRBJ1-2; the match to TRBD1 covers 8 bases. Germline lookup yields CDR1 SGHRS and CDR2 YFSETQ. The CDR3 has 13 residues. Unmatched junction bases numbered 5, after V lost 4 bases and J lost 6 bases. This chain's CDR3 is CASSQRDRHGYTF. CDR3 nucleotide sequence: TGCGCCAGCAGCCAGAGGGACAGGCATGGCTACACCTTC.